A selection of T cell receptor beta chains follows, all from one sample in a study of T-cell reconstitution after alpha-beta-depleted transplantation in children. Using its own MiXCR run on the PCR reads, TCRdb lists one record per CDR3 protein. The sample lists 610,000 or so distinct CDR3 sequences, roughly a quarter seen once, with less than 40% in the top ten. The sequencing used PBMCs, collected before TCRalphabeta/CD19-depleted stem cell transplant. Receptor source: a boy younger than two with Wiskott-Aldrich syndrome, due to receive a stem cell transplant. The CDR3 runs from the conserved cysteine through the conserved F or W. Fields, in order: clone size, V gene, J gene, CDR3 length, D gene, CDR3 protein, CDR3 DNA. The D gene is left open where the match is weak. Some rows have no size entry. The others give once, few or many, or a class for an expanded clone.

-	TRBV9	TRBJ2-5	16	-	CASSVKGLGSAETQYF	TGTGCCAGCAGCGTTAAGGGCCTCGGTAGTGCAGAGACCCAGTACTTC
-	TRBV7-6	TRBJ2-1	14	-	CASSWGPRYGEQFF	TGTGCCAGCAGCTGGGGACCGAGATATGGTGAGCAGTTCTTC
few	TRBV3-1	TRBJ1-6	16	TRBD1	CASSLATGGMNSPLHF	TGTGCCAGCAGCCTGGCCACAGGGGGGATGAATTCACCCCTCCACTTT
few	TRBV5-1	TRBJ2-1	15	-	CASSARTRGYNEQFF	TGCGCCAGCAGCGCTAGGACCCGGGGATACAATGAGCAGTTCTTC
-	TRBV20-1	TRBJ1-1	12	-	CSAPDLNTEAFF	TGCAGTGCTCCTGATTTGAACACTGAAGCTTTCTTT
-	TRBV5-1	TRBJ2-3	16	TRBD2	CASSSGLAISTDTQYF	TGCGCCAGCAGCTCGGGACTAGCGATTAGCACAGATACGCAGTATTTT
many	TRBV5-1	TRBJ2-2	14	-	CASTTYRAGGELFF	TGCGCCAGCACGACGTACAGGGCCGGCGGGGAGCTGTTTTTT
few	TRBV20-1	TRBJ2-7	11	-	CSATTGIEQYF	TGCAGTGCGACGACAGGTATCGAGCAGTACTTC
-	TRBV4-1	TRBJ2-1	16	-	CASSQTREGGRSEQFF	TGCGCCAGCAGCCAGACACGCGAGGGGGGTCGGAGTGAGCAGTTCTTC
few	TRBV28	TRBJ1-5	15	-	CASSNGRGGDQPQHF	TGTGCCAGCAGTAATGGACGGGGAGGTGATCAGCCCCAGCATTTT
-	TRBV29-1	TRBJ2-2	15	TRBD2	CSVTIAGGGTGELFF	TGCAGCGTTACCATAGCGGGAGGTGGGACCGGGGAGCTGTTTTTT
-	TRBV20-1	TRBJ1-1	15	-	CSARGGGGLNTEAFF	TGCAGTGCTAGAGGGGGGGGAGGGCTGAACACTGAAGCTTTCTTT
few	TRBV6-5	TRBJ2-3	19	-	CASSYSGLGGGTYTDTQYF	TGTGCCAGCAGTTACTCCGGTTTGGGGGGAGGAACTTACACAGATACGCAGTATTTT
few	TRBV20-1	TRBJ1-1	15	-	CSARGGALESTEAFF	TGCAGTGCTAGAGGAGGGGCCCTAGAGTCCACTGAAGCTTTCTTT
-	TRBV24-1	TRBJ2-3	15	-	CATSDDRISTDTQYF	TGTGCCACCAGTGATGACAGGATCAGCACAGATACGCAGTATTTT
-	TRBV5-4	TRBJ2-3	15	-	CASSPSQGRADTQYF	TGTGCCAGCAGCCCCTCTCAGGGTAGGGCAGATACGCAGTATTTT
-	TRBV10-3	TRBJ2-5	16	-	CAISEVFRDPEETQYF	TGTGCCATCAGTGAGGTGTTCCGGGATCCGGAAGAGACCCAGTACTTC
-	TRBV18	TRBJ2-1	14	-	CASSPRSGYNEQFF	TGTGCCAGCTCACCCCGGTCAGGATACAATGAGCAGTTCTTC
few	TRBV10-3	TRBJ2-3	13	-	CAIKGGPVVTQYF	TGTGCCATCAAGGGCGGCCCCGTGGTTACGCAGTATTTT
few	TRBV20-1	TRBJ2-5	11	-	CSATSLETQYF	TGCAGTGCTACCAGCTTGGAGACCCAGTACTTC
few	TRBV15	TRBJ2-5	15	-	CATSRGRSARETQYF	TGTGCCACCAGCAGAGGGCGGAGCGCGAGGGAGACCCAGTACTTC
few	TRBV20-1	TRBJ2-1	14	TRBD2	CSASTSGRAGEQFF	TGCAGTGCTTCGACCAGCGGGAGGGCCGGTGAGCAGTTCTTC
-	TRBV27	TRBJ2-3	14	-	CASSFGFFADTQYF	TGTGCCAGCAGTTTTGGTTTTTTTGCAGATACGCAGTATTTT
-	TRBV20-1	TRBJ1-5	13	-	CSAGLGLNQPQHF	TGCAGTGCCGGCCTCGGTTTAAATCAGCCCCAGCATTTT
-	TRBV6-4	TRBJ2-3	17	-	CASSAFGLGNAWDTQYF	TGTGCCAGCAGTGCGTTTGGGCTAGGGAATGCCTGGGATACGCAGTATTTT
few	TRBV5-1	TRBJ2-1	16	-	CASSLAGAGSYNEQFF	TGCGCCAGCAGCTTGGCCGGGGCCGGCTCCTACAATGAGCAGTTCTTC
few	TRBV20-1	TRBJ1-2	18	-	CSARDFRQKSVRNYGYTF	TGCAGTGCTAGAGATTTTCGTCAGAAAAGCGTTCGGAACTATGGCTACACCTTC
-	TRBV2	TRBJ2-1	14	-	CASSRVRGASEQFF	TGTGCCAGCAGTCGAGTTAGAGGGGCGAGTGAGCAGTTCTTC